The rows below give T cell receptor beta chains drawn from one sample of a study of Graves' ophthalmopathy and Graves' hyperthyroidism. TCRdb itself ran the multiplex PCR reads through MiXCR, one entry per CDR3 protein. Of about 740,000 distinct CDR3 sequences listed, about 44% are singletons. Sequenced material: peripheral blood. The receptors shown here come from an adult man with Graves' ophthalmopathy. Both conserved end residues are part of each CDR3. The order of the fields is CDR3 length, D gene, clone size, J gene, V gene, CDR3 protein, CDR3 DNA. D genes are given only for firm matches. Part of the rows lack a size; the others show once, few, many or a class for expanded clones.

>14|TRBD1|-|TRBJ1-4|TRBV7-2
CASSVGQGVAKLFF
TGTGCCAGCAGCGTAGGACAGGGGGTTGCGAAACTGTTTTTT
>14|-|-|TRBJ2-7|TRBV9
CASSVGVVTYEQYF
TGTGCCAGCAGCGTAGGGGTGGTTACCTACGAGCAGTACTTC
>13|-|many|TRBJ1-1|TRBV19
CASKGGRSAEAFF
TGTGCCAGTAAGGGCGGTCGGTCCGCTGAAGCTTTCTTT
>14|-|-|TRBJ1-1|TRBV19
CASRSRVMNTEAFF
TGTGCCAGTAGGTCCAGGGTAATGAACACTGAAGCTTTCTTT
>12|-|many|TRBJ2-3|TRBV7-9
CATGGISDTQYF
TGTGCCACAGGCGGCATTTCAGATACGCAGTATTTT
>17|TRBD1|-|TRBJ1-5|TRBV24-1
CATSDPGTAISNQPQHF
TGTGCCACCAGTGACCCAGGGACAGCTATTAGCAATCAGCCCCAGCATTTT
>15|TRBD1|once|TRBJ1-5|TRBV24-1
CATSSPQTGSQPQHF
TGTGCCACCAGCAGCCCACAGACAGGGTCTCAGCCCCAGCATTTT
>14|-|once|TRBJ2-5|TRBV2
CAKSRDPDQETQYF
TGTGCCAAGAGCAGGGACCCGGACCAAGAGACCCAGTACTTC
>14|TRBD1|-|TRBJ1-5|TRBV19
CASSTRDRASAQHF
TGTGCCAGTAGTACCCGGGACAGGGCCTCGGCCCAGCATTTT
>13|-|few|TRBJ1-1|TRBV14
CASSPPAVAEAFF
TGTGCCAGCAGCCCCCCCGCTGTGGCTGAAGCTTTCTTT
>14|TRBD1|few|TRBJ1-1|TRBV11-2
CASSPDREVTEAFF
TGTGCCAGCAGCCCGGACAGGGAAGTGACTGAAGCTTTCTTT
>20|TRBD2|-|TRBJ2-5|TRBV5-1
CASSFPVNSGTSEIQETQYF
TGCGCCAGCAGCTTTCCGGTGAATTCCGGGACTAGCGAGATCCAAGAGACCCAGTACTTC
>13|TRBD1|-|TRBJ1-1|TRBV29-1
CSAARGTGIEAFF
TGCAGCGCGGCGAGGGGGACAGGCATTGAAGCTTTCTTT
>15|-|few|TRBJ2-7|TRBV7-9
CASSLVGSISYEQYF
TGTGCCAGCAGCTTAGTGGGCAGCATCTCCTACGAGCAGTACTTC
>14|-|-|TRBJ1-3|TRBV15
CATSRGGDGNTIYF
TGTGCCACCAGCAGAGGGGGGGACGGAAACACCATATATTTT
>15|TRBD1|many|TRBJ1-5|TRBV7-8
CASSGTGDSNQPQHF
TGTGCCAGCAGCGGGACAGGGGATAGCAATCAGCCCCAGCATTTT
>13|-|-|TRBJ2-5|TRBV12-3/TRBV12-4
CASSFRGVGTQYF
TGTGCCAGCAGTTTTAGGGGGGTCGGCACCCAGTACTTC
>17|TRBD1|-|TRBJ1-5|TRBV7-2
CASSLVGQGAYNQPQHF
TGTGCCAGCAGCTTAGTAGGACAGGGGGCGTACAATCAGCCCCAGCATTTT
>17|TRBD1|-|TRBJ1-3|TRBV7-9
CASSEADRHLSGNTIYF
TGTGCCAGCAGCGAGGCGGACAGGCACCTCTCTGGAAACACCATATATTTT
>15|TRBD1|-|TRBJ2-7|TRBV12-3/TRBV12-4
CASSFFGTVRYEQYF
TGTGCCAGCAGTTTTTTTGGGACAGTACGATACGAGCAGTACTTC
>12|-|-|TRBJ1-6|TRBV19
CASSIAASPPHF
TGTGCCAGTAGTATAGCCGCTTCACCCCCCCACTTT
>11|-|many|TRBJ1-1|TRBV29-1
CSVAAGSGAFF
TGCAGCGTTGCGGCGGGGTCTGGAGCTTTCTTT
>16|TRBD1|-|TRBJ2-5|TRBV5-1
CASSLGTGVNGETQYF
TGCGCCAGCAGCTTGGGGACAGGGGTGAATGGCGAGACCCAGTACTTC
>13|-|-|TRBJ2-7|TRBV5-8
CASTPQTSYEQYF
TGTGCCAGCACCCCACAGACCTCCTACGAGCAGTACTTC
>11|-|-|TRBJ2-5|TRBV7-9
CASLREETQYF
TGTGCCAGCTTAAGGGAAGAGACCCAGTACTTC
>14|TRBD1|-|TRBJ2-2|TRBV2
CASGGQGGTGELFF
TGTGCCAGCGGAGGACAGGGTGGGACCGGGGAGCTGTTTTTT
>15|-|-|TRBJ2-5|TRBV7-9
CASSDRDLMRETQYF
TGTGCCAGCAGTGATAGAGACTTGATGAGAGAGACCCAGTACTTC
>16|-|-|TRBJ1-6|TRBV7-1
CASSSTRGSYNSPLHF
TGTGCCAGCAGCTCTACAAGGGGCTCCTATAATTCACCCCTCCACTTT
>15|-|many|TRBJ1-2|TRBV7-9
CASSLGAKSNYGYTF
TGTGCCAGCAGCTTGGGGGCGAAGTCTAACTATGGCTACACCTTC
>17|TRBD2|few|TRBJ2-7|TRBV10-3
CASSLGGTLAGFSEQYF
TGTGCCAGCAGTTTGGGCGGGACCTTAGCGGGATTCAGCGAGCAGTACTTC
>17|TRBD2|-|TRBJ2-2|TRBV7-9
CASSVDLAGVRTGELFF
TGTGCCAGCAGCGTAGACTTGGCGGGAGTAAGGACCGGGGAGCTGTTTTTT
>16|-|-|TRBJ1-4|TRBV20-1
CSARIFDGTTNEKLFF
TGCAGTGCTAGAATCTTTGACGGGACAACTAATGAAAAACTGTTTTTT
>15|-|-|TRBJ1-6|TRBV5-5
CASSLERGNNSPLHF
TGTGCCAGCAGCTTGGAGAGGGGGAATAATTCACCCCTCCACTTT
>15|TRBD1|-|TRBJ1-4|TRBV9
CASSQDYRGEEKLFF
TGTGCCAGCAGCCAAGATTACAGGGGGGAAGAAAAACTGTTTTTT
>16|TRBD1|few|TRBJ1-6|TRBV6-6
CASSPRTGGRNSPLHF
TGTGCCAGCAGTCCGAGGACAGGGGGTAGGAATTCACCCCTCCACTTT
>14|-|few|TRBJ1-6|TRBV9
CASSQYGGNSPLHF
TGTGCCAGCAGCCAATATGGGGGTAATTCACCCCTCCACTTT
>15|TRBD1|many|TRBJ1-5|TRBV24-1
CATSAGQGFNQPQHF
TGTGCCACCAGTGCCGGACAGGGGTTCAATCAGCCCCAGCATTTT
>17|TRBD1|-|TRBJ2-6|TRBV5-4
CASSLGDRAFGANVLTF
TGTGCCAGCAGCTTGGGGGACAGGGCCTTCGGGGCCAACGTCCTGACTTTC
>11|-|many|TRBJ2-7|TRBV10-3
CAISGNYEQYF
TGTGCCATCAGCGGGAACTACGAGCAGTACTTC
>15|-|-|TRBJ2-6|TRBV10-3
CAISPGHSGANVLTF
TGTGCCATCAGTCCGGGACACTCTGGGGCCAACGTCCTGACTTTC
>14|TRBD1|many|TRBJ2-5|TRBV10-3
CATEQGRVGETQYF
TGTGCCACTGAACAGGGGCGTGTGGGAGAGACCCAGTACTTC